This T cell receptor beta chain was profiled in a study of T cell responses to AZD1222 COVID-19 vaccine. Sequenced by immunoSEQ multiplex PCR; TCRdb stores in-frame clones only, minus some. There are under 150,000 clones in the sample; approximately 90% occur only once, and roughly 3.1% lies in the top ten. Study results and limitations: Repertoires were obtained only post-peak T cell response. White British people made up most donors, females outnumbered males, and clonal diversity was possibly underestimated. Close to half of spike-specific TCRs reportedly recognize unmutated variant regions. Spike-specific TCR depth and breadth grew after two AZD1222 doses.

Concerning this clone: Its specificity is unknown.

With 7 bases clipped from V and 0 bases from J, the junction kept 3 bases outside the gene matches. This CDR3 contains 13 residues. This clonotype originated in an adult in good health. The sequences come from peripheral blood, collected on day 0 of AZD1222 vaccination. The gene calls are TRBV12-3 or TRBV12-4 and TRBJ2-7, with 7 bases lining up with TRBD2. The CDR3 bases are TGTGCCAGCAATTGGGGGGGCTCCTACGAGCAGTACTTC. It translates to CASNWGGSYEQYF.